The clone carrying this T cell receptor beta chain was found a few times. The antigen remains unidentified. Trimming left V 4 bases short and J 1 base short, with 11 bases between. Germline values: CDR1 LGHNA, CDR2 YNFKEQ. CDR3 length: 15 residues. The sample comes from a study of T-cell memory formation after mild COVID-19. The study's findings and limits: In pre-infection memory, a portion of responding clones appeared, which suggested that cross-reactive memory joined.

TCRdb re-called the 5' RACE reads through MiXCR, storing one row per CDR3 protein. The data hold hundreds of thousands of distinct CDR3 sequences, with around a sixth observed a single time. The V and J genes are TRBV4-2 and TRBJ2-4; a possible D gene is TRBD1 (5 bases). The TCR sequence derives from an adult woman who had mild COVID-19 (a few samples of this study predate the infection). Cell type and time point are not known. The sample was PBMCs or a T cell subset sorted from them (not recorded which). The CDR3 bases are TGTGCCAGCAGCCCCGTGACAGCCGCCAAAAACATTCAGTACTTC. Translating it yields CASSPVTAAKNIQYF.